The rows below give T cell receptor beta chains drawn from one sample of a study of blood T cell repertoires in COVID-19. Libraries were prepared by immunoSEQ multiplex PCR; TCRdb keeps only in-frame clonotypes and omits some of them. The sample records around 30,000 clones, approximately 90% being singletons. The sequencing input was peripheral blood. These receptors all stem from a human donor in a cohort sampled during active COVID-19. The CDR3 runs from the conserved cysteine through the conserved F or W. D genes are given only for firm matches. The size entry is marked missing in some rows and otherwise reads once, few, many or a size class.

TRBV30	.	.	TRBJ1-4	TGTGCCTGCCGGACAGACCGGAGTGAAAAACTGTTTTTT	CACRTDRSEKLFF
TRBV5-4	.	.	TRBJ1-1	TGTGCCAGCAGCTTGGGTCCGGGGATGAACACTGAAGCTTTCTTT	CASSLGPGMNTEAFF
TRBV7-2	.	once	TRBJ2-1	TGTGCCAGCGGTTTAGGAAGCCCTTCCTACAATGAGCAGTTCTTC	CASGLGSPSYNEQFF
TRBV27	.	.	TRBJ2-2	TGTGCCAGCATGTCTGTAAACACCGGGGAGCTGTTTTTT	CASMSVNTGELFF
TRBV29-1	.	.	TRBJ2-4	TGCAGCGTGCAGACTTCCGCTAAAAACATTCAGTACTTC	CSVQTSAKNIQYF
TRBV10-3	.	.	TRBJ2-3	TGTGCCATCAGGGGCCCCACAGATACGCAGTATTTT	CAIRGPTDTQYF
TRBV15	TRBD1	.	TRBJ1-5	TGTGCCACCAGTTTGGGACAGATCCAGCATTTT	CATSLGQIQHF
TRBV5-1	.	.	TRBJ2-2	TGCGCCAGCAGCGCCCAGGGCCCCGGCACCGGGGAGCTGTTTTTT	CASSAQGPGTGELFF
TRBV20-1	.	.	TRBJ1-1	TGCAGTGCTAGAGGGGCAGATATTTCTTTCTTT	CSARGADISFF
TRBV24-1	.	.	TRBJ2-1	TGTGCCACCGTAGCTGGAGGGCCGGGCAATGAGCAGTTCTTC	CATVAGGPGNEQFF
TRBV6-5	.	.	TRBJ1-5	TGTGCCAGCAGTTACGGGGAGCAAAATCAGCCCCAGCATTTT	CASSYGEQNQPQHF